This T cell receptor (beta chain) was captured by sequencing in a study of T cell repertoires in cytomegalovirus infection. Overall study: Both a matching HLA type and CMV infection were indicated by public TCR beta signatures.

Each CDR3 protein gets one entry after TCRdb re-called the reads with MiXCR. The profile covers 250,000 or so distinct CDR3 sequences, with more than 9% appearing a single time and 1.5% to 2% taken by the ten largest. This clonotype appeared many times. Its antigen is as yet unknown. Overall study findings and caveats: Predominance within the ex vivo response was attributable to HLA-C-restricted CMV-specific TCR beta clonotypes. Summed public TCR beta family frequency identified CMV carriers bearing the relevant HLA.

V was shortened by 5 bases and J by 2 bases, with 19 bases between the two germline ends. This CDR3 comprises 16 residues. The germline gives CDR1 LNHDA, CDR2 SQIVND (reference sequence). This TCR came from a human donor in good health (CMV status not recorded). Some clones in this sample may be carry-over from other donors' samples. The material sequenced was PBMCs. This chain uses TRBV19 with TRBJ2-7; TRBD1 might be the D (6 bases). CDR3 protein: CASSSTGTSSPYEQYF. DNA of the CDR3: TGTGCCAGTAGTTCAACAGGGACCTCCTCTCCCTACGAGCAGTACTTC.